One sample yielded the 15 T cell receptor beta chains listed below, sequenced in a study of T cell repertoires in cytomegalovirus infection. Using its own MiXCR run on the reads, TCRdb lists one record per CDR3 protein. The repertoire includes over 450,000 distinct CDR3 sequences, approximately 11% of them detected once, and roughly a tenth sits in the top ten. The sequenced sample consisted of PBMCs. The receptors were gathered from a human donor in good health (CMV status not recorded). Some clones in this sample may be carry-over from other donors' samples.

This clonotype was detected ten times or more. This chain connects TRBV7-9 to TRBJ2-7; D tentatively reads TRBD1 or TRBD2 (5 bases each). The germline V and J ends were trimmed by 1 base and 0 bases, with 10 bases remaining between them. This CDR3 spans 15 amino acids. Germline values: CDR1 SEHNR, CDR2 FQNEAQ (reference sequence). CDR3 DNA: TGTGCCAGCAGCTTAGACCGGGACGCCTCCTACGAGCAGTACTTC. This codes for CASSLDRDASYEQYF.

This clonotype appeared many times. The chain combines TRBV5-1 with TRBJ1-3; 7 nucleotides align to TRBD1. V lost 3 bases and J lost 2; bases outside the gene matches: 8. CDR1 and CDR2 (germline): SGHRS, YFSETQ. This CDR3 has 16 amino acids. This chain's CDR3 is CASSSRQGLTGNTIYF. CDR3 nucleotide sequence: TGCGCCAGCAGCTCCCGACAGGGTCTCACTGGAAACACCATATATTTT. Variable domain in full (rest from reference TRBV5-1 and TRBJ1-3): KAGVTQTPRYLIKTRGQQVTLSCSPISGHRSVSWYQQTPGQGLQFLFEYFSETQRNKGNFPGRFSGRQFSNSRSEMNVSTLELGDSALYLCASSSRQGLTGNTIYFGEGSWLTVV.

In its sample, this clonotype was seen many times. CDR3 coding DNA: TGCAGCGGGGGACTAGCGGGAGGGCCAAGTGAGCAGTTCTTC. It specifies CSGGLAGGPSEQFF. The V gene is TRBV29-1, the J gene TRBJ2-1; 16 bases align to TRBD2. The CDR3 is 14 amino acids. Germline V gene lookup returns CDR1 SQVTM and CDR2 ANQGSEA. The ends lost 7 bases at V and 9 bases at J; junction bases unmatched: 6.

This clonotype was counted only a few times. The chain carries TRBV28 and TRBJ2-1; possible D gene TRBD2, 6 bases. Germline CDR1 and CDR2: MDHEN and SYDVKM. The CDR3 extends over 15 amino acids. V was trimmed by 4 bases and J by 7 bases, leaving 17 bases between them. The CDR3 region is CASSYHGTARNEQFF. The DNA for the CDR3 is TGTGCCAGCAGTTACCACGGGACTGCAAGAAATGAGCAGTTCTTC.

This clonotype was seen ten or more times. Here the CDR3 reads CASGPIPDGKRNYGYTF. As DNA, the CDR3 is TGTGCCAGCGGGCCAATACCTGACGGGAAACGTAACTATGGCTACACCTTC. The J gene is TRBJ1-2, the V gene TRBV27; no definite D call. Trimming pared 8 bases from V and 1 base from J, leaving 23 bases between. CDR1 MNHEY and CDR2 SMNVEV come from the germline V gene (reference sequence). The CDR3 spans 17 residues.

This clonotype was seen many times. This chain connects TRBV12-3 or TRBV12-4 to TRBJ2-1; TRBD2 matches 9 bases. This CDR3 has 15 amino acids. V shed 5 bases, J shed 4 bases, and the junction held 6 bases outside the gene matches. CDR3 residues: CASSVSSGIYNEQFF. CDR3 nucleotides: TGTGCCAGCAGTGTCTCTAGCGGGATATACAATGAGCAGTTCTTC.

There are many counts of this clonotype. For the CDR3, the DNA is TGTGCCAGCAGCTTAGGACAGGGTTGGGGTGAAGCTTTCTTT. It encodes CASSLGQGWGEAFF. The V and J genes are TRBV11-2 and TRBJ1-1, with TRBD1 matching over 7 bases. This CDR3 spans 14 amino acids. V lost 1 base and J lost 7; bases outside the gene matches: 6. Germline V gives CDR1 SGHAT, CDR2 FQNNGV.

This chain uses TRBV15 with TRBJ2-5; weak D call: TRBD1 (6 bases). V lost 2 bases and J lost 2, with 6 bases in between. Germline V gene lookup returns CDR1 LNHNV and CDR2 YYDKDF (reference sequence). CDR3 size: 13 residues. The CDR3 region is CATSRQGQETQYF. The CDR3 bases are TGTGCCACCAGCAGACAGGGGCAAGAGACCCAGTACTTC.

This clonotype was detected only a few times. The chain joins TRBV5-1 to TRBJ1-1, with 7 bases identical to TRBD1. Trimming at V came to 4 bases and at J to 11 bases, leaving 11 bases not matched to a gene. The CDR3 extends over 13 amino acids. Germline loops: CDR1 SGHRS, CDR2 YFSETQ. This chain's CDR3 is CASSNDRVPDAFF. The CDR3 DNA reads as TGCGCCAGCAGCAACGACAGGGTCCCCGATGCTTTCTTT.

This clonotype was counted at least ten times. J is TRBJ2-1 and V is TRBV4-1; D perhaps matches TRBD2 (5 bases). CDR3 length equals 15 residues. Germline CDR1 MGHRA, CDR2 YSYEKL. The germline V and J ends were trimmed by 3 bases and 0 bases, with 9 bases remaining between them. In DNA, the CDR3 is TGCGCCAGCAGCCAGGAAGGGAGCTCCTACAATGAGCAGTTCTTC. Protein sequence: CASSQEGSSYNEQFF.

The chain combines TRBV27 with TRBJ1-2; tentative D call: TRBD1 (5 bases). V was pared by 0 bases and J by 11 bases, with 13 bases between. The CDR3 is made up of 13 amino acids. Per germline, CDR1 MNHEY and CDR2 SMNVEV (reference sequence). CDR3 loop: CASSLSPGRRYTF. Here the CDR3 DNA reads TGTGCCAGCAGTTTATCGCCAGGGAGGAGATACACCTTC.

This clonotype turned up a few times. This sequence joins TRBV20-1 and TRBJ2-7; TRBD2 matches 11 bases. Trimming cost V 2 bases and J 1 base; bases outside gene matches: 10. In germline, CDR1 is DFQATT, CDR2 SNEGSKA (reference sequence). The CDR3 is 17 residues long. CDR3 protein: CSARSFSGTSGSYEQYF. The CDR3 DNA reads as TGCAGTGCTAGATCCTTCTCGGGGACTAGCGGTTCCTACGAGCAGTACTTC.

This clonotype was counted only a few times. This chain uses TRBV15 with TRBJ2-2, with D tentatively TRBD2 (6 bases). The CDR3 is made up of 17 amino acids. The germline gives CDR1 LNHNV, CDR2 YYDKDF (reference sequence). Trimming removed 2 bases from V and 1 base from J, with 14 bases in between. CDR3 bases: TGTGCCACCAGCAGAAGGATGGGACTTGGGAACACCGGGGAGCTGTTTTTT. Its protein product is CATSRRMGLGNTGELFF.

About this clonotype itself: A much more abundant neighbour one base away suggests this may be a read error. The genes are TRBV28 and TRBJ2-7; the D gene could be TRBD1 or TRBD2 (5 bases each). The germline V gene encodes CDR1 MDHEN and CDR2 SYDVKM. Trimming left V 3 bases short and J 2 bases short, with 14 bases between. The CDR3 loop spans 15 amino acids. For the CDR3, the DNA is TGTGCCAGCAGTTTCCGAGGGGTGGGACCCTACGAGCAGTACTTC. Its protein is CASSFRGVGPYEQYF.

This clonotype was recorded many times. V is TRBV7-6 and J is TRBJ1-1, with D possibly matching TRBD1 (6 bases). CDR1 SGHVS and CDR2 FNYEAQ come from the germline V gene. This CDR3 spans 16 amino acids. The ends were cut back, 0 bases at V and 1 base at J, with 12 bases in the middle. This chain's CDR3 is CASSLAEEGGNTEAFF. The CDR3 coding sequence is TGTGCCAGCAGCTTAGCAGAAGAGGGGGGGAACACTGAAGCTTTCTTT.